This section outlines one TCR beta chain sequence together with its context. The length of the CDR3 is 16 residues. Germline CDR1 reads SGHAT; CDR2 reads FQNNGV. V dropped 0 bases and J dropped 2 bases, with 13 bases sitting between them. This record belongs to a study of blood T cell repertoires in COVID-19. Overall study: The United States, Italy and Spain were the sources of the acute and convalescent COVID-19 samples. Nucleic acid was either cDNA or gDNA, and it came from T cells, B-cell-depleted T cells, or PBMCs.

In the authors' workflow: Reference gene primer amplification gave nucleated cell count estimates. Only in-frame clones appear in the TCRdb table, and some are missing; sequencing was by immunoSEQ multiplex PCR. The V and J calls and clone size come from that table; D and trimming were worked out from the DNA. The sample contains about 190,000 clones, roughly four fifths of which appear only once. The chain recombines TRBV11-2 with TRBJ1-2, with a weak D call TRBD1 (6 bases). The source of this sequence is a woman aged 40 to 50 with acute or convalescent COVID-19. The sequenced sample was peripheral blood. The CDR3 reads CASSLDRGADNYGYTF. CDR3 nucleotides: TGTGCCAGCAGCTTAGATCGGGGGGCCGACAACTATGGCTACACCTTC.